The next 15 T cell receptor beta chains were all read from a single sample in a study of beta chain features in type 1 diabetes. Sequencing targeted expressed TCRB transcripts, as all isolated RNA had been reverse transcribed. The method was immunoSEQ multiplex PCR; TCRdb's version includes in-frame clones alone and lacks a portion of them. The sample holds approximately 470,000 clones, about 32% seen once. Sequenced: naive CD4+ T cells from blood. The receptors were gathered from a man between 18 and 29 years old in good health.

This clone has just a few counts. J is TRBJ1-1 and V is TRBV7-2; 7 nucleotides align to TRBD1. The CDR3 totals 14 residues. Germline lookup yields CDR1 SGHTA and CDR2 FQGNSA. V gave up 4 bases and J gave up 1 base; unmatched junction bases: 3. CDR3 loop: CASSSQGRNTEAFF. The CDR3 bases are TGTGCCAGCAGCTCACAGGGGAGGAACACTGAAGCTTTCTTT. Full variable domain (missing parts from reference TRBV7-2 and TRBJ1-1): GAGVSQSPSNKVTEKGKDVELRCDPISGHTALYWYRQSLGQGLEFLIYFQGNSAPDKSGLPSDRFSAERTGGSVSTLTIQRTQQEDSAVYLCASSSQGRNTEAFFGQGTRLTVV.

The chain links TRBV20-1 to TRBJ2-7; D call uncertain. Germline V gene lookup returns CDR1 DFQATT and CDR2 SNEGSKA (reference sequence). The V gene lost 6 bases and the J gene lost 7 bases, with 10 bases spanning the gap. The CDR3 consists of 10 residues. CDR3 in DNA: TGCAGTGCGCGCCCCCGGGAGCAGTACTTC. Translation: CSARPREQYF.

A few counts support this clone. In the same sample, other DNA sequences code for this CDR3. The genes are TRBV2 and TRBJ2-3; 8 bases are a match to TRBD2. The CDR3 sequence is 14 residues long. In germline, CDR1 is SNHLY, CDR2 FYNNEI. V lost 4 bases to trimming and J lost 5 bases; unmatched junction nucleotides: 5. CDR3 amino acids: CASSVGTRGDTQYF. The CDR3 DNA follows: TGTGCCAGCAGTGTAGGGACTAGAGGAGATACGCAGTATTTT.

This clone was seen more than once but under ten times. The rearrangement links TRBV25-1 to TRBJ2-7, with 8 bases matching TRBD1. This CDR3 has 15 amino acids. Germline V lookup: CDR1 MGHDK, CDR2 SYGVNS. V dropped 4 bases and J dropped 3; count of bases not matched to a gene: 8. CDR3 DNA: TGTGCCAGCAGTGCGGGGCAGGGGGCTATCTACGAGCAGTACTTC. Translation: CASSAGQGAIYEQYF.

DNA for the CDR3: TGCGCCAGCAGTCATCACAGGGGGCAGGACACTGAAGCTTTCTTT. This gives the protein CASSHHRGQDTEAFF. V and J are TRBV23-1 and TRBJ1-1, with TRBD1 matching 9 bases. TRBV23-1 is recorded as an ORF, its role being uncertain. V gave up 3 bases and J gave up 3 bases; unmatched junction bases: 5. This CDR3 region has 15 residues.

This clone has just a few counts. V gene TRBV4-3 combines with J gene TRBJ2-5; D gene uncertain. Trimming removed 4 bases at V and 4 bases at J, with 13 bases between. Germline V gene lookup returns CDR1 LGHNA and CDR2 YSLEER. The CDR3 contains 14 residues. The CDR3 here is CASSRLGSGETQYF. As DNA, the CDR3 is TGCGCCAGCAGCCGTTTAGGGTCCGGAGAGACCCAGTACTTC.

This clone was counted a few times. The genes are TRBV4-3 and TRBJ2-1; 8 bases are a match to TRBD2. CDR3 length: 15 amino acids. CDR1 and CDR2 (germline): LGHNA, YSLEER. J was trimmed by 2 bases and V by 1 base; bases with no gene match: 1. CDR3 in DNA: TGCGCCAGCAGCCAAGCGGGAGGGCCCTACAATGAGCAGTTCTTC. This sequence encodes CASSQAGGPYNEQFF.

This clone was picked up one time. The chain links TRBV5-6 to TRBJ2-2; D may match TRBD1 or TRBD2 (5 bases each). This CDR3 contains 16 residues. V gave up 3 bases and J gave up 0 bases, with 12 bases separating them. Germline CDR1 and CDR2: SGHDT and YYEEEE. CDR3 bases: TGTGCCAGCAGCTCGCCAAGGGGAGCGAACACCGGGGAGCTGTTTTTT. This sequence encodes CASSSPRGANTGELFF.

This chain joins TRBV6-6 and TRBJ2-1; D perhaps matches TRBD1 (5 bases). Trimming removed 7 bases from V and 6 bases from J, with 13 bases in between. CDR1 is MNHNY and CDR2 is SVGAGI in the germline V gene (reference sequence). This CDR3 contains 13 residues. The CDR3, as DNA: TGTGCCAGCACCGAACAGGTTCGCAATGAGCAGTTCTTC. This gives the protein CASTEQVRNEQFF.

This clone occurred a few times. The chain has TRBV6-5 and TRBJ2-7, with TRBD1 identical over 9 bases. The CDR3 contains 15 residues. V lost 6 bases to trimming and J lost 4 bases; unmatched junction nucleotides: 10. CDR1 MNHEY and CDR2 SVGAGI come from the germline V gene. CDR3 amino acids: CASRYTGTGNYEQYF. For the CDR3, the DNA is TGTGCCAGCAGGTACACCGGGACAGGGAATTACGAGCAGTACTTC.

The V and J genes are TRBV7-9 and TRBJ2-5; 7 bases map to TRBD1. V was pared by 2 bases and J by 5 bases, with 8 bases of the junction left unmatched. The CDR3 totals 15 residues. Germline assignment: CDR1 SEHNR and CDR2 FQNEAQ (reference sequence). The CDR3 coding sequence is TGTGCCAGCAGCTTAAGACAGGGACGTGAGGAGACCCAGTACTTC. Residues: CASSLRQGREETQYF.

The chain links TRBV10-3 to TRBJ2-6; D gene uncertain. Germline V gene lookup returns CDR1 ENHRY and CDR2 SYGVKD. Trimming shortened V by 3 bases and J by 2 bases, and 14 bases separated the two germline ends. This CDR3 region has 17 residues. The CDR3 region is CAISESVGLTGANVLTF. CDR3 nucleotide sequence: TGTGCCATCAGTGAAAGCGTAGGGCTCACTGGGGCCAACGTCCTGACTTTC.

This clone was detected a few times. V usage is TRBV7-2 and J usage is TRBJ1-1; 7 nucleotides match TRBD1. CDR1 SGHTA and CDR2 FQGNSA come from the germline V gene. The CDR3 has 14 amino acids. V shed 4 bases, J shed 0 bases, and the junction held 2 bases outside the gene matches. CDR3 DNA sequence: TGTGCCAGCAGCTACGGACAGGTGAACACTGAAGCTTTCTTT. Residues: CASSYGQVNTEAFF.

This chain links TRBV5-4 with TRBJ2-4; D tentatively fits TRBD1 or TRBD2 (6 bases each). Germline CDR1 reads SGHNT; CDR2 reads YYREEE (reference sequence). CDR3 length: 15 amino acids. Trimming took off 3 bases at V and 4 bases at J, with 14 bases between the two ends. CDR3 DNA: TGTGCCAGCAGCTCCTCGACGGGGGCGAAAAACATTCAGTACTTC. The encoded protein is CASSSSTGAKNIQYF.

This clone was counted between two and nine times. J is TRBJ1-2 and V is TRBV7-2; 8 positions agree with TRBD1. This CDR3 spans 16 amino acids. J gave up 2 bases and V 4 bases, and 9 bases lay outside the gene matches. Looked up from germline, CDR1 is SGHTA and CDR2 is FQGNSA. CDR3 region: CASSWGQEVPNYGYTF. CDR3 in DNA: TGTGCCAGCAGCTGGGGACAGGAAGTGCCCAACTATGGCTACACCTTC. Variable domain in full (rest from reference TRBV7-2 and TRBJ1-2): GAGVSQSPSNKVTEKGKDVELRCDPISGHTALYWYRQSLGQGLEFLIYFQGNSAPDKSGLPSDRFSAERTGGSVSTLTIQRTQQEDSAVYLCASSWGQEVPNYGYTFGSGTRLTVV.